The clone carrying this T cell receptor beta chain appeared a few times. Its antigen is not known. This entry belongs to a study of beta chain features in type 1 diabetes. Of the isolated RNA, all was reverse transcribed, and so the sequenced material was expressed TCRB transcripts. TCRdb's copy holds only in-frame clones and misses some; the assay was immunoSEQ multiplex PCR. Of 200,000 to 250,000 clones in the sample, approximately 14% were seen once. The CDR3 is made up of 15 amino acids. With 5 bases removed from V and 5 bases from J, the gap between germline ends came to 18 bases. Per germline, CDR1 MNHEY and CDR2 SVGAGI. Staining for CD45RO/CCR7/CD25/CD127/CD95/CD27 allowed sorting of CD4+ naive, central memory, regulatory and stem cell-like memory cells. Study-level results: Within each of all four CD4+ subsets, Type 1 diabetes patients had TCRB CDR3s that were moderately but significantly shorter. Reduced insertions and increased deletions marked VDJ junctions in type 1 diabetes patients.

This receptor was obtained from a man aged 25 to 45 with type 1 diabetes. Sequenced material: naive CD4+ T cells from blood. The chain carries TRBV6-5 and TRBJ2-5; D might be TRBD2 (5 bases). For the CDR3, the DNA is TGTGCCAGCAGTACCCCGGCCAGAGGGATGGAGACCCAGTACTTC. Translating gives CASSTPARGMETQYF.